The rows below give T cell receptor beta chains drawn from one sample of a study of OX40 agonist ivuxolimab in advanced cancers. TCRdb's table, derived via immunoSEQ multiplex PCR, lists solely in-frame clones and lacks some. This table has 40,000 to 60,000 clones, around 82% appearing once. Sequencing was performed on CD4+ or CD8+ T cells sorted from blood, taken in a trial of the OX40 agonist ivuxolimab. Receptors originate from an adult with an advanced solid tumor such as melanoma, head and neck, liver or kidney cancer. CDR3s include the opening cysteine and the closing phenylalanine or tryptophan.

V gene	J gene	CDR3 protein
TRBV7-2	TRBJ2-7	CASSLVLAGGNEQYF
TRBV12-5	TRBJ2-7	CASGSRPLLDEQYF
TRBV18	TRBJ2-5	CASSPAGETQYF
TRBV20-1	TRBJ1-2	CSAKTTSYYTF
TRBV12-5	TRBJ1-2	CASGLTLNYGYTF
TRBV7-2	TRBJ2-7	CASSFRGAYEQYF
TRBV6-1	TRBJ1-2	CASSERSPSRYGYTF
TRBV9	TRBJ1-5	CASSFDGGGQPQHF
TRBV7-2	TRBJ2-7	CASSLETHYEQYF
TRBV7-3	TRBJ1-4	CASSRGTGREKLFF
TRBV5-6	TRBJ1-2	CASSLGQGPNYGYTF
TRBV11-3	TRBJ2-7	CASSLAGGPYEQYF
TRBV19	TRBJ2-4	CASSIRAGGNIQYF
TRBV7-3	TRBJ2-1	CASSATGTEYNEQFF
TRBV15	TRBJ1-5	CATADRPLGSNQPQHF
TRBV6-5	TRBJ1-5	CASTRGSGQPQHF
TRBV5-1	TRBJ1-1	CASSSGQAGTEAFF
TRBV23-1	TRBJ1-5	CASSQEDRGIVGQPQHF
TRBV19	TRBJ1-5	CASSIDEGQLHQPQHF